What follows describes a single T cell receptor (beta chain). This clone was observed a handful of times. No antigen is known for it. No per-base quality is available; no much larger clone lies one base away. TCRbeta CDR3 regions were amplified from genomic DNA by means of the immunoSEQ Assay, a bias-controlled multiplex PCR. The published analysis was carried out like this. The number of nucleated cells in each sample was estimated by amplification of reference gene primers within the assay. To quantify the absolute abundance of each unique TCRbeta CDR3 rearrangement, sequence reads were collapsed and filtered. Productive Simpson clonality was computed per sample as the square root of Simpson's diversity index over productive rearrangements. The source is immuneACCESS, and TCRdb retained only in-frame sequences with V and J called. Part of the clones is not carried over; for the studies checked, unresolved V genes explain less than half of this, and the remainder is unexplained. V, J and clone size were drawn from that table, and D and trimming were deduced from the DNA. Recorded for this sample are 210,000 or so clones; about 84% of them occurred a single time. Over 6.5% of the sample belongs to the ten largest clones.

The record originates from a study of blood T cell repertoires in COVID-19 (dated by TCRdb to between 2020 and 2021). Notes on the research overall: The collaborator samples originated in the United States, Italy and Spain and spanned the acute and convalescent phases of COVID-19. The material from the prospective study consisted of cDNA or gDNA derived from T cells, B-cell-depleted T cells, or PBMCs. Deeply sampled blood TCRbeta repertoires from subjects exposed to, actively infected with, or recovered from COVID-19 were included in the dataset. The repertoires were released in a freely available public database intended as a resource for research on the immune response to SARS-CoV-2. Samples were obtained from the ongoing ImmuneRACE study (first 160 participants) and from 950 to 1,500 subjects provided by 6 global collaborators. A de-identified subject ID, COVID-19 status, age in years and sex were almost always included in the sample metadata. Where HLA class I and class II types were available, the types were taken from metadata supplied by the sample provider, not from assay-based typing. The investigation overall reported the following: The quantity of clinical and demographic metadata differed by source and by participant and was supplied without curation.

CDR1 is given as LGHNT and CDR2 as FRNRAP, both from the germline V gene. V was cut back by 3 bases and J by 0 bases, leaving a gap of 11 bases between them. CDR3 length: 15 amino acids, cysteine to phenylalanine. CDR3 DNA only is kept here, 45 bases in frame from base 1. One collaborating source in Seattle enrolled patients while the patients were actively infected and followed the patients over time throughout the course of disease. Collaborating institutions collected whole blood in K2EDTA tubes following their own protocols. Collaborator samples were shipped for TCRbeta analysis as frozen whole blood, isolated PBMCs, or DNA extracted from either sample type.

The chain links TRBV12-5 with TRBJ1-2; no D gene is confidently identified. The sample taken for sequencing was peripheral blood. The TCR sequence derives from a woman older than 75 with COVID-19, enrolled during active disease. The CDR3 protein: CASGLPPNSNYGYTF. The nucleotide sequence is TGTGCTAGTGGTTTACCCCCTAATTCTAACTATGGCTACACCTTC.